One sample yielded the 20 T cell receptor beta chains listed below, sequenced in a study of cytomegalovirus exposure and HLA in healthy donors. The assay was immunoSEQ multiplex PCR, and TCRdb's table has in-frame clones only and misses some. The sample lists more than 250,000 clones; 86% were seen once. Sequencing was performed on PBMCs. The receptor set was obtained from a woman between 18 and 29 years old in good health and CMV-seronegative.

The J gene is TRBJ2-3, the V gene TRBV14; TRBD2 might be the D (6 bases). The V gene's germline CDR1 is SGHDN and CDR2 FVKESK. The V end lost 1 base, the J end lost 8 bases, and 13 bases lay between the germline ends. CDR3 length: 14 residues. The CDR3 loop reads CASSQARLGGTQYF. The CDR3 DNA follows: TGTGCCAGCAGCCAAGCCCGTCTGGGAGGTACGCAGTATTTT.

This clone came up once. The V call is TRBV4-3, the J call TRBJ2-7, with TRBD2 as a possible D gene (6 bases). The germline V gene has CDR1 LGHNA and CDR2 YSLEER. Trimming took 0 bases from V and 3 from J, leaving 15 bases between them. The CDR3 contains 16 residues. The CDR3 spells CASSQDRSGGIYEQYF. CDR3 sequence (DNA): TGCGCCAGCAGCCAAGATCGGTCTGGCGGGATCTACGAGCAGTACTTC.

The chain links TRBV7-3 to TRBJ2-1; 14 bases agree with TRBD2. CDR3 length: 15 residues. V was clipped by 4 bases and J by 8 bases; unmatched bases: 4. Germline values: CDR1 SGHTA, CDR2 FQGTGA. The CDR3 loop reads CASSSGTSGRDEQFF. In DNA form, the CDR3 reads TGTGCCAGCAGCTCCGGGACTAGCGGGAGAGATGAGCAGTTCTTC.

This sequence joins TRBV5-1 and TRBJ2-6; TRBD2 might be the D (5 bases). Germline-derived CDR1 and CDR2 are SGHRS and YFSETQ. CDR3 length: 17 amino acids. The ends were cut back, 4 bases at V and 2 bases at J, with 16 bases in the middle. CDR3 residues: CASSLVAGTTGANVLTF. In nucleotides, the CDR3 is TGCGCCAGCAGCCTGGTCGCGGGTACAACTGGGGCCAACGTCCTGACTTTC.

The chain carries TRBV5-4 and TRBJ1-2; maybe TRBD1 (6 bases). The CDR3 is 16 amino acids. V shed 3 bases and J shed 4 bases, with 19 bases lying between them. Germline lookup yields CDR1 SGHNT and CDR2 YYREEE (reference sequence). CDR3 region: CASSWGGRVAGYGYTF. CDR3 DNA sequence: TGTGCCAGCAGCTGGGGGGGGCGCGTGGCGGGCTATGGCTACACCTTC. The whole variable domain, filled in from reference TRBV5-4 and TRBJ1-2, reads ETGVTQSPTHLIKTRGQQVTLRCSSQSGHNTVSWYQQALGQGPQFIFQYYREEENGRGNFPPRFSGLQFPNYSSELNVNALELDDSALYLCASSWGGRVAGYGYTFGSGTRLTVV.

The chain employs TRBV5-1 and TRBJ2-7; D might be TRBD1 (5 bases). V lost 1 base, J lost 2 bases, and 13 bases lay in between. The length of the CDR3 is 15 residues. CDR1 SGHRS and CDR2 YFSETQ come from the germline V gene. The CDR3 DNA sequence: TGCGCCAGCAGCTTGTGGACATCTGGAGCCTACGAGCAGTACTTC. It is translated as CASSLWTSGAYEQYF.

CDR3 loop: CASTPGGTGVGYEQYF. The CDR3 DNA reads as TGCGCCAGCACCCCCGGTGGGACAGGGGTAGGATACGAGCAGTACTTC. The chain links TRBV5-1 to TRBJ2-7; TRBD1 matches at 10 bases. The CDR3 runs to 16 residues. Germline loops: CDR1 SGHRS, CDR2 YFSETQ. With 6 bases clipped from V and 4 bases from J, the junction kept 13 bases outside the gene matches.

The genes are TRBV6-1 and TRBJ2-2; 7 bases are shared with TRBD2. The CDR3 sequence is 13 residues long. Germline assignment: CDR1 MNHNS and CDR2 SASEGT. The J segment lost 6 bases and the V segment lost 8 bases, leaving 6 bases of the junction unmatched. CDR3 region: CASLYGLAGELFF. The CDR3 bases are TGTGCCAGCCTCTATGGACTAGCCGGGGAGCTGTTTTTT.

The chain uses TRBV27 and TRBJ2-5; D may be TRBD1 (5 bases). The CDR3 has 14 residues. V dropped 2 bases and J dropped 2 bases, with 9 bases sitting between them. Germline V gene data show CDR1 as MNHEY and CDR2 as SMNVEV (reference sequence). CDR3 sequence: CASSLTRGQETQYF. The CDR3 DNA follows: TGTGCCAGCAGTTTAACAAGGGGACAAGAGACCCAGTACTTC.

V gene TRBV6-6 combines with J gene TRBJ1-4; D not certain. Looked up from germline, CDR1 is MNHNY and CDR2 is SVGAGI (reference sequence). CDR3 length: 14 amino acids. Trimming removed 1 base at V and 8 bases at J, with 11 bases between. The CDR3 loop reads CASSYYGEGEKLFF. As DNA, the CDR3 is TGTGCCAGCAGTTACTACGGGGAGGGCGAAAAACTGTTTTTT.

This chain uses TRBV6-5 with TRBJ1-1; 8 nucleotides match TRBD1. The V segment lost 4 bases and the J segment 4 bases; nucleotides outside the gene matches: 11. The germline CDR1 and CDR2 sequences are MNHEY and SVGAGI. This CDR3 is built from 16 residues. The CDR3 here is CASSSWTGSRGTEAFF. CDR3 bases: TGTGCCAGCAGTTCTTGGACAGGGTCCAGAGGCACTGAAGCTTTCTTT.

The rearrangement joins TRBV7-9 to TRBJ2-3; a weak D match, TRBD2 (5 bases). This CDR3 contains 14 residues. Germline lookup yields CDR1 SEHNR and CDR2 FQNEAQ (reference sequence). Deletions cut 5 bases from V and 2 bases from J, with 11 bases between. The CDR3 reads CASSPDYLTDTQYF. DNA for the CDR3: TGTGCCAGCAGCCCCGACTACCTCACAGATACGCAGTATTTT. The full variable domain, completed using reference TRBV7-9 and TRBJ2-3, is DTGVSQNPRHKITKRGQNVTFRCDPISEHNRLYWYRQTLGQGPEFLTYFQNEAQLEKSRLLSDRFSAERPKGSFSTLEIQRTEQGDSAMYLCASSPDYLTDTQYFGPGTRLTVL.

V usage is TRBV7-9 and J usage is TRBJ1-2; D perhaps matches TRBD1 (5 bases). The ends were cut back, 3 bases at V and 3 bases at J, with 14 bases in the middle. Germline assignment: CDR1 SEHNR and CDR2 FQNEAQ (reference sequence). This CDR3 is built from 15 residues. This chain's CDR3 is CASSFQPAGYYGYTF. CDR3 coding DNA: TGTGCCAGCAGCTTTCAGCCCGCAGGGTACTATGGCTACACCTTC.

This clone showed up just once. The chain is built from TRBV5-1 and TRBJ1-1; TRBD1 aligns across 9 bases. The germline V gene has CDR1 SGHRS and CDR2 YFSETQ. Losses at the gene ends were 4 bases for V and 5 bases for J; bases not matched to a gene: 6. This CDR3 contains 14 residues. The CDR3 here is CASSGGQGRTEAFF. CDR3 DNA sequence: TGCGCCAGCAGCGGCGGACAGGGGAGAACTGAAGCTTTCTTT.

The CDR3 spells CASRREQATSYEQYF. The CDR3 nucleotides read TGTGCCAGCAGGCGGGAACAGGCCACCTCCTACGAGCAGTACTTC. This chain connects TRBV6-5 to TRBJ2-7, with D possibly TRBD2 on 6 matching bases. The CDR3 is 15 residues long. Germline loops: CDR1 MNHEY, CDR2 SVGAGI. The V and J ends lost 6 bases and 0 bases respectively, with 15 bases between them.

V and J are TRBV6-5 and TRBJ2-2; tentative D call: TRBD2 (6 bases). Between the trimmed V and J ends, which lost 3 bases and 0 bases, there was a span of 8 bases. CDR1 is MNHEY, CDR2 SVGAGI, per germline. The length of the CDR3 is 15 residues. CDR3 nucleotides: TGTGCCAGCAGTTATGGGAGGCCGAACACCGGGGAGCTGTTTTTT. This sequence encodes CASSYGRPNTGELFF.

V gene TRBV10-3 combines with J gene TRBJ2-7, with 8 bases matching TRBD2. The CDR3 spans 15 residues. The junction had 6 bases not matched to a gene; V was cut back by 5 bases and J by 0 bases. The germline gives CDR1 ENHRY, CDR2 SYGVKD. The CDR3 loop reads CAISTSGFSSYEQYF. The CDR3 bases are TGTGCCATCAGTACTAGCGGTTTCAGCTCCTACGAGCAGTACTTC.

This rearrangement joins TRBV7-3 to TRBJ2-3; TRBD2 matches 9 bases. The J segment lost 3 bases and the V segment lost 4 bases, leaving 5 bases of the junction unmatched. The CDR3 is 15 amino acids. Per germline, CDR1 SGHTA and CDR2 FQGTGA. The CDR3 is CASSSFAGGTDTQYF. The DNA for the CDR3 is TGTGCCAGCAGCTCCTTCGCGGGGGGGACAGATACGCAGTATTTT.

The chain employs TRBV30 and TRBJ1-2; TRBD1 aligns across 9 bases. The germline gives CDR1 GTSNPN, CDR2 SVGIG (reference sequence). This CDR3 spans 14 amino acids. V dropped 3 bases and J dropped 4; count of bases not matched to a gene: 6. In nucleotides, the CDR3 is TGTGCCTGGAGGGATACAGGGGGCCTCTATGGCTACACCTTC. This gives the protein CAWRDTGGLYGYTF.

This chain joins TRBV5-1 and TRBJ2-7; 10 bases agree with TRBD2. The CDR3 totals 16 residues. Per germline, CDR1 SGHRS and CDR2 YFSETQ. The ends lost 4 bases at V and 2 bases at J; junction bases unmatched: 9. For the CDR3, the DNA is TGCGCCAGCAGCCGATCTAGCGGGAGCCTCACCTACGAGCAGTACTTC. Protein sequence: CASSRSSGSLTYEQYF.